This T cell receptor (beta chain) was recorded in a study of monozygotic twins with inflammatory bowel disease. With regard to this clonotype: Its target is not known.

With the 5' RACE reads reprocessed, TCRdb shows one record per CDR3 protein and no DNA. The clone table shows around 100,000 distinct CDR3 sequences, with the ten largest holding around 1.9%. Whole-study findings and limits: Differences in immunosuppressive treatment may have been a source of added variability in patient repertoires.

CDR1 and CDR2 from the germline V gene are LGHNA and YSLEER. The CDR3 is 16 amino acids. Material: blood. The chain recombines TRBV4-3 with TRBJ2-3; without DNA, the TCRdb call of TRBD1 cannot be checked. This receptor was obtained from a human donor with ulcerative colitis or Crohn's disease, or a healthy co-twin of an affected twin (not recorded which). CDR3 loop: CASSRRGQTDTDTQYF.